The present TCR beta chain was sequenced within a study of OX40 agonist ivuxolimab in advanced cancers. About the research overall: The mean age was roughly 60 years, ranging from about 23 to 79, with 82.7% of participants male.

This clone was seen a handful of times. The table came from immunoSEQ multiplex PCR; TCRdb's copy has only in-frame clones and leaves some out. Among some 40,000 clones listed, around 73% were seen once. This CDR3 comprises 14 residues. The V and J ends lost 8 bases and 8 bases, in that order; junction bases with no gene match: 12. The germline V gene has CDR1 SEHNR and CDR2 FQNEAQ (reference sequence). Material: CD4+ or CD8+ T cells sorted from blood, obtained in a trial of the OX40 agonist ivuxolimab. This chain joins TRBV7-9 and TRBJ2-7, with TRBD2 identical over 10 bases. This clonotype was sampled from an adult with an advanced solid tumor such as melanoma, head and neck, liver or kidney cancer. For the CDR3, the DNA is TGTGCCAGCTCCCCTGCCCTAGCGGGGGTGAAGCAGTACTTC. It encodes CASSPALAGVKQYF.